Listed below are T cell receptor beta chains from one sample, sequenced in a study of cytomegalovirus exposure and HLA in healthy donors. The table came from immunoSEQ multiplex PCR; TCRdb's copy has only in-frame clones and leaves some out. The table includes 200,000 or so clones, approximately 81% detected once. The specimen sequenced was PBMCs. All receptors derive from a woman aged 18-30 years in good health and CMV-seropositive. Each CDR3 is given with its conserved first and last residue. D genes are given only for firm matches. The size field is filled for only some rows; it gives once, few, many or a size class.

TRBV2	TRBD1	.	TRBJ2-5	TGTGCCAGCAGGTCGTGGGGGACAGGGTGGGAGACCCAGTACTTC	CASRSWGTGWETQYF
TRBV5-1	.	.	TRBJ2-1	TGCGCCAGCAGTTTTACAGTGCCCTCCTACAATGAGCAGTTCTTC	CASSFTVPSYNEQFF
TRBV18	TRBD1	few	TRBJ1-1	TGTGCCAGCTCAGGGACAGGGGTCACTGAAGCTTTCTTT	CASSGTGVTEAFF
TRBV12-5	TRBD1	.	TRBJ2-6	TGTGCTAGTGTTTCGACAGGGGACGGGGCCAACGTCCTGACTTTC	CASVSTGDGANVLTF
TRBV7-2	TRBD1	few	TRBJ2-3	TGTGCCAGCAGCTTAGGGGACAGCTCCACAGATACGCAGTATTTT	CASSLGDSSTDTQYF
TRBV5-4	TRBD2	.	TRBJ2-2	TGTGCCAGCAGCTACGGGACTAGCGAGACCGGGGAGCTGTTTTTT	CASSYGTSETGELFF
TRBV18	.	.	TRBJ2-2	TGTGCCAGCTCCCTGTTGCAGGGTGTCACCGGGGAGCTGTTTTTT	CASSLLQGVTGELFF
TRBV7-3	.	.	TRBJ2-2	TGTGCCAGCAGCTACAGGGCAAACACCGGGGAGCTGTTTTTT	CASSYRANTGELFF
TRBV6-6	TRBD1	.	TRBJ2-7	TGTGCCAGCAGTTACTCTGCAGGGGGCTTCTACGAGCAGTACTTC	CASSYSAGGFYEQYF
TRBV7-2	.	.	TRBJ2-1	TGTGCCAGCAGCAATACCCCCGGGAATGAGCAGTTCTTC	CASSNTPGNEQFF
TRBV30	TRBD2	.	TRBJ2-5	TGTGCCTGGAGTGTAGGTGTAAGCGGGGGGGCCAGAGAGACCCAGTACTTC	CAWSVGVSGGARETQYF
TRBV7-6	TRBD1	.	TRBJ1-2	TGTGCCAGCAGCTTAGAGGACAGGGGGTTTCATGGCTACACCTTC	CASSLEDRGFHGYTF
TRBV11-2	TRBD1	.	TRBJ1-6	TGTGCCAGCAGCTTAACGGGACAGCATAATTCACCCCTCCACTTT	CASSLTGQHNSPLHF
TRBV11-2	TRBD2	.	TRBJ2-1	TGTGCCAGCAGCTTAGTCCAGCGGGGGGGCGCATACAATGAGCAGTTCTTC	CASSLVQRGGAYNEQFF
TRBV18	.	.	TRBJ1-5	TGTGCCAGCTCCTACCAGGGGCAGGGCCTGGGATCGCCCCAGCATTTT	CASSYQGQGLGSPQHF
TRBV9	TRBD1	.	TRBJ1-4	TGTGCCAGCAGCGTCCTACAGGGGGGGGCTAATGAAAAACTGTTTTTT	CASSVLQGGANEKLFF
TRBV5-1	.	few	TRBJ1-5	TGCGCCAGCAGTAGAGGGAGCAATCAGCCCCAGCATTTT	CASSRGSNQPQHF
TRBV6-6	TRBD1	.	TRBJ1-1	TGTGCCAGCAGTTACTCACCAGGGGGGGAAGCTTTCTTT	CASSYSPGGEAFF
TRBV2	.	few	TRBJ1-1	TGTGCCAGCAGTGAAATTTATGGTCGGGGTTCTGAAGCTTTCTTT	CASSEIYGRGSEAFF
TRBV11-2	.	.	TRBJ2-7	TGTGCCAGCAGTTTCGATAGCGGACACCAATACGAGCAGTACTTC	CASSFDSGHQYEQYF
TRBV19	.	.	TRBJ1-5	TGTGCCAGTAGTATAGACGAGGGTAGCAATCAGCCCCAGCATTTT	CASSIDEGSNQPQHF
TRBV5-1	.	.	TRBJ1-3	TGCGCCAGCAGCTTGGGGGACAACTCTGGAAACACCATATATTTT	CASSLGDNSGNTIYF
TRBV5-4	.	.	TRBJ2-1	TGTGCCAGCAGCTTGGACGCCACTTACAATGAGCAGTTCTTC	CASSLDATYNEQFF
TRBV5-1	TRBD1	.	TRBJ1-2	TGCGCCAGCAGCTCATCGACAGGGAACTATGGCTACACCTTC	CASSSSTGNYGYTF
TRBV19	.	.	TRBJ2-5	TGTGCCAGTAGTATATACGAGGGTAGAATAGAGACCCAGTACTTC	CASSIYEGRIETQYF
TRBV6-1	.	.	TRBJ2-1	TGTGCCAGCACATATTCTACTAGGCGGAATGAGCAGTTCTTC	CASTYSTRRNEQFF
TRBV6-1	TRBD1	.	TRBJ1-2	TGTGCCAGCACCATTGGGTGGGCAGGGGGAGAAGGCTACACCTTC	CASTIGWAGGEGYTF
TRBV7-6	.	.	TRBJ1-1	TGTGCCAGCAGCTCACAGGGTTTCACTGAAGCTTTCTTT	CASSSQGFTEAFF
TRBV5-6	TRBD1	.	TRBJ1-3	TGTGCCAGCAGGGCGGGACAGGGCTTTGGAAACACCATATATTTT	CASRAGQGFGNTIYF
TRBV20-1	.	.	TRBJ2-1	TGCAGTGCTAGAGATCAAAATGAGCAGTTCTTC	CSARDQNEQFF
TRBV11-2	.	few	TRBJ2-1	TGTGCCAGCAGCTTAGTGTCCACTAATCCGTTCTTC	CASSLVSTNPFF
TRBV9	.	.	TRBJ1-6	TGTGCCAGCAGCCGGGGGAGAGATAATTCACCCCTCCACTTT	CASSRGRDNSPLHF
TRBV5-6	.	.	TRBJ1-1	TGTGCCAGCAGCTTGGGGGAGTTCACTGAAGCTTTCTTT	CASSLGEFTEAFF
TRBV7-9	.	few	TRBJ2-2	TGTGCCAGCAGCAAGGGGCGGCGGTACGTCAACACCGGGGAGCTGTTTTTT	CASSKGRRYVNTGELFF
TRBV2	TRBD1	.	TRBJ1-4	TGTGCCAGCAGTGTAAGTTGGGACAGGCCCGAAAAACTGTTTTTT	CASSVSWDRPEKLFF
TRBV4-1	.	.	TRBJ2-7	TGCGCCAGCAGCCAATCCCGAGACAGTACCTACGAGCAGTACTTC	CASSQSRDSTYEQYF
TRBV19	.	.	TRBJ2-6	TGTGCCAGTAGTCTACAGAGCTCTGGGGCCAACGTCCTGACTTTC	CASSLQSSGANVLTF
TRBV19	.	few	TRBJ1-3	TGTGCCAGTAGTATCCCCTTGGACAGTAGGTCGGTATATTTT	CASSIPLDSRSVYF
TRBV2	.	.	TRBJ1-3	TGTGCCAGCAGTGCGGACAGCCGACGCTCTGGAAACACCATATATTTT	CASSADSRRSGNTIYF
TRBV2	.	.	TRBJ1-6	TGTGCCAGCGGCCGGGACACAAATAATTCACCCCTCCACTTT	CASGRDTNNSPLHF
TRBV7-9	TRBD1	once	TRBJ2-7	TGTGCCAGCAGCTCCGGACAGGGAGGAGGTCTGTACTTC	CASSSGQGGGLYF
TRBV2	.	.	TRBJ2-7	TGTGCCAGCAGGGAGACAGGGACTAGCTACGAGCAGTACTTC	CASRETGTSYEQYF
TRBV27	TRBD1	.	TRBJ2-5	TGTGCCAGCAGCGGGACAGGGCAGACCCAGTACTTC	CASSGTGQTQYF
TRBV27	TRBD2	few	TRBJ2-1	TGTGCCAGCAGTTTATTGTCTCCCCCGCGCGGGGGGGCGGGGAATGAGCAGTTCTTC	CASSLLSPPRGGAGNEQFF
TRBV6-1	.	.	TRBJ2-6	TGTGCCAGCAGTGAGGGGGGGGCTGGGGGGCTCGTCCTGACTTTC	CASSEGGAGGLVLTF
TRBV19	TRBD2	.	TRBJ2-3	TGTGCCAGTAGTAAGAGAGCGGGGGAGACAGATACGCAGTATTTT	CASSKRAGETDTQYF
TRBV7-9	.	.	TRBJ1-2	TGTGCCAGCAGCGCGCAGGGACTGGGCTACACCTTC	CASSAQGLGYTF